Sequencing of this T cell receptor beta chain was carried out in a study of blood T cell repertoires in COVID-19 (dated by TCRdb to 2020 to 2022). Looking at the study overall: Samples covering the acute and convalescent phases of COVID-19 were provided by collaborators in the United States, Italy and Spain. The prospective study material was composed of cDNA or gDNA derived from T cells, B-cell-depleted T cells, or PBMCs. Deeply sampled blood TCRbeta repertoires from subjects exposed to, actively infected with, or recovered from COVID-19 were included in the dataset. The repertoires were released in a freely available public database intended as a resource for research on the immune response to SARS-CoV-2. Samples came from the ongoing ImmuneRACE study (first 160 participants) plus 1,254 subjects from 6 global collaborators. Nearly every sample came with metadata listing a de-identified subject ID, COVID-19 status, age in years and sex. Where available, HLA class I and class II types were obtained from metadata supplied by the sample provider rather than from assay-based typing. Study-wide findings and limitations: Clinical and demographic metadata were provided uncurated, with the amount varying by source and participant.

Collaborating institutions collected whole blood in K2EDTA tubes following their own protocols. For TCRbeta analysis, collaborator samples were shipped as frozen whole blood, as isolated PBMCs, or as DNA extracted from either sample type. The immunoSEQ Assay, a bias-controlled multiplex PCR, was used to amplify TCRbeta CDR3 regions from genomic DNA. On the authors' methods: Within the assay, amplification of reference gene primers was used to estimate how many nucleated cells each sample contained. To quantify the absolute abundance of each unique TCRbeta CDR3 rearrangement, sequence reads were collapsed and filtered. For each sample, productive Simpson clonality was calculated as the square root of Simpson's diversity index across productive rearrangements. Sourced from immuneACCESS, this table was stored by TCRdb with only in-frame sequences that have V and J called. A share of the clones is absent; for the studies checked, an unresolved V gene accounts for under half, and the remainder has no known explanation. D and trimming were read from the DNA, whereas the V and J calls and clone size are those reported in that table. In all, the sample holds some 34,000 clones, and more than 80% of those were seen once. In total, the top ten clones hold roughly 7% of the sample.

V loses 3 bases at its end and J loses 5 bases; junction bases beyond the gene matches: 10. The CDR3 sequence holds 17 residues, the cysteine and phenylalanine included. Only the CDR3 portion is preserved as DNA: 51 bases, with reading frame beginning at the first base. CDR1 MGHRA and CDR2 YSYEKL are derived from the germline V gene. To note about this clone: The target of this receptor is not known. No base quality values were provided; no much bigger clone lies one nucleotide off.

The chain joins TRBV4-1 to TRBJ2-1; 10 junctional bases match TRBD1. The sequenced material came from peripheral blood. This receptor was obtained from a human donor in a cohort sampled during active COVID-19. The nucleotide sequence is TGCGCCAGCAGCCAGCTTCCGCCGGGACAGGGGCACAATGAGCAGTTCTTC. Protein translation: CASSQLPPGQGHNEQFF.